The rows below give T cell receptor beta chains drawn from one sample of a study of blood T cell repertoires in COVID-19. The table came from immunoSEQ multiplex PCR; TCRdb's copy has only in-frame clones and leaves some out. The data contain roughly 97,000 clones, around 90% of them singletons. The sample consisted of peripheral blood. The source of these receptors is a human donor in a cohort sampled during active COVID-19. Both conserved end residues are part of each CDR3. Fields, in order: J gene, V gene, clone size, D gene, CDR3 protein, CDR3 DNA. The D gene is left open where the match is weak. Not all rows give a size; the values are once, few, many and, for expanded clones, a class.

TRBJ2-1	TRBV10-1	few	.	CASSESGLPNEQFF	TGCGCCAGCAGTGAGTCGGGACTGCCGAATGAGCAGTTCTTC
TRBJ2-3	TRBV11-3	.	TRBD2	CASSFYQLADLTSTDTQYF	TGTGCCAGCAGCTTTTATCAACTAGCGGATCTTACTAGCACAGATACGCAGTATTTT
TRBJ2-3	TRBV4-2	.	.	CASYFPGANDSTDTQYF	TGTGCCAGCTATTTTCCAGGGGCGAACGATAGCACAGATACGCAGTATTTT
TRBJ1-5	TRBV7-2	.	.	CASSFRGVGQPQHF	TGTGCCAGCAGCTTTCGGGGGGTCGGTCAGCCCCAGCATTTT
TRBJ2-7	TRBV29-1	once	.	CSVRTGSYEQYF	TGCAGCGTCCGAACAGGCTCCTACGAGCAGTACTTC
TRBJ2-2	TRBV6-1	.	.	CASSEPRRGYTGELFF	TGTGCCAGCAGTGAACCTCGGCGGGGTTACACCGGGGAGCTGTTTTTT
TRBJ2-2	TRBV6-2/TRBV6-3	.	.	CASSYFRGTGELFF	TGTGCCAGCAGTTACTTCAGGGGTACCGGGGAGCTGTTTTTT
TRBJ2-7	TRBV28	.	TRBD1	CASRRQGSYEQYF	TGTGCCAGCCGTAGACAGGGATCCTACGAGCAGTACTTC
TRBJ2-3	TRBV28	few	TRBD2	CASSHRRLAGVSDTQYF	TGTGCCAGCAGCCACCGCCGACTAGCGGGAGTGTCAGATACGCAGTATTTT
TRBJ2-3	TRBV2	.	TRBD1	CASSDRTGTDTQYF	TGTGCCAGCAGCGATCGGACAGGGACGGATACGCAGTATTTT
TRBJ2-2	TRBV5-4	.	.	CASSLATGNTGELFF	TGTGCCAGCAGCTTGGCTACAGGGAACACCGGGGAGCTGTTTTTT
TRBJ2-1	TRBV21-1	once	.	CASSKGIGSSYNEQFF	TGTGCCAGCAGCAAAGGGATAGGGAGCTCCTACAATGAGCAGTTCTTC
TRBJ2-1	TRBV9	.	TRBD2	CASSLSGTLPYNEQFF	TGTGCCAGCAGCCTTAGCGGGACCCTACCTTACAATGAGCAGTTCTTC
TRBJ1-2	TRBV6-2/TRBV6-3	.	.	CASSYNTRRDGYTF	TGTGCCAGCAGTTACAACACGAGGCGGGATGGCTACACCTTC
TRBJ2-2	TRBV28	.	TRBD1	CASRVGQGLNTGELFF	TGTGCCAGCAGGGTAGGACAGGGGTTGAACACCGGGGAGCTGTTTTTT
TRBJ1-2	TRBV9	.	.	CASSATDRIGGYTF	TGTGCCAGCAGCGCGACGGACAGAATCGGCGGCTACACCTTC
TRBJ1-1	TRBV25-1	.	.	CASAAGGKSLMNTEAFF	TGTGCCAGCGCCGCCGGGGGGAAGTCTCTTATGAACACTGAAGCTTTCTTT
TRBJ1-1	TRBV5-1	.	.	CASSLANSGDTEAFF	TGCGCCAGCAGCTTGGCCAACTCAGGGGACACTGAAGCTTTCTTT
TRBJ2-3	TRBV4-3	.	.	CASSQDVLSGTRGQADTQYF	TGCGCCAGCAGCCAAGATGTGCTCTCAGGCACGCGGGGGCAGGCAGATACGCAGTATTTT
TRBJ2-1	TRBV9	few	TRBD2	CASSVVSSGGAFNNEQFF	TGTGCCAGCAGCGTAGTTTCTAGCGGGGGGGCCTTTAACAATGAGCAGTTCTTC
TRBJ2-2	TRBV24-1	.	.	CATSGNSNFGLRTGELFF	TGTGCCACCAGCGGGAACAGCAACTTCGGATTAAGGACCGGGGAGCTGTTTTTT
TRBJ1-5	TRBV28	.	TRBD1	CASSSRQGGQPQHF	TGTGCCAGCAGTTCCCGACAGGGGGGTCAGCCCCAGCATTTT
TRBJ2-1	TRBV11-2	.	.	CASSSPRGHPPSEQFF	TGTGCCAGCAGTTCACCCAGGGGCCACCCGCCGTCGGAGCAGTTCTTC
TRBJ2-1	TRBV7-2	.	TRBD2	CASSFGLAGRLVF	TGTGCCAGCAGCTTCGGACTAGCGGGACGACTAGTCTTC
TRBJ2-5	TRBV7-2	.	.	CASSPERGGQETQYF	TGTGCCAGCAGCCCCGAGAGGGGAGGCCAAGAGACCCAGTACTTC
TRBJ2-2	TRBV9	.	.	CASSAGYTGELFF	TGTGCCAGCAGCGCGGGTTACACCGGGGAGCTGTTTTTT
TRBJ2-1	TRBV7-3	.	.	CASRLSGGIVGEQFF	TGTGCCAGCAGATTATCCGGCGGTATTGTCGGTGAGCAGTTCTTC
TRBJ2-3	TRBV5-1	.	.	CASSLGPGLADTQYF	TGCGCCAGCAGCTTAGGTCCAGGGCTGGCAGATACGCAGTATTTT
TRBJ2-7	TRBV21-1	.	.	CASSTTPGAGDTGEQYF	TGTGCCAGCAGCACAACGCCGGGGGCGGGGGATACGGGGGAGCAGTACTTC
TRBJ1-6	TRBV6-5	.	.	CASTWTAENSPLHF	TGTGCAAGCACATGGACAGCCGAGAATTCACCCCTCCACTTT
TRBJ1-5	TRBV19	.	.	CASSYRVRQPQHF	TGTGCCAGTAGTTACAGGGTTAGGCAGCCCCAGCATTTT
TRBJ2-7	TRBV4-2	.	TRBD1	CASSHNRGSQPYEQYF	TGTGCCAGCAGCCACAACAGGGGGTCACAGCCCTACGAGCAGTACTTC
TRBJ1-2	TRBV19	once	.	CASSGYSGYTF	TGTGCCAGTAGCGGGTATAGCGGCTACACCTTC
TRBJ2-3	TRBV6-2/TRBV6-3	.	.	CASSYSKRVDHTQYF	TGTGCCAGCAGTTACTCGAAGAGGGTAGACCATACGCAGTATTTT
TRBJ1-1	TRBV9	once	TRBD1	CASSPSPTGSQGTF	TGTGCCAGCAGCCCGAGTCCGACAGGGTCTCAGGGGACGTTT
TRBJ2-7	TRBV5-1	.	TRBD2	CASSSSGRVEEQYF	TGCGCCAGCAGTTCTAGCGGGAGGGTTGAAGAGCAGTACTTC
TRBJ2-3	TRBV5-1	.	TRBD1	CASRYGTGPKTDTQYF	TGCGCCAGCAGATATGGGACAGGGCCAAAGACAGATACGCAGTATTTT
TRBJ1-5	TRBV27	once	.	CASSFQPSTGPQHF	TGTGCCAGCAGTTTCCAACCCTCGACAGGGCCCCAGCATTTT
TRBJ2-3	TRBV24-1	.	.	CATSDATPALSTDTQYF	TGTGCCACCAGTGATGCCACTCCCGCCCTAAGCACAGATACGCAGTATTTT
TRBJ2-7	TRBV12-3/TRBV12-4	once	.	CASTGGTSYEQYF	TGTGCCAGCACAGGCGGGACCTCCTACGAGCAGTACTTC
TRBJ2-3	TRBV4-3	few	TRBD2	CASSQEILAGGPGDTQYF	TGCGCCAGCAGCCAGGAAATCCTAGCGGGGGGGCCGGGAGATACGCAGTATTTT
TRBJ2-5	TRBV7-3	.	TRBD2	CASSSGGTYQETQYF	TGTGCCAGCAGTTCCGGGGGGACGTACCAAGAGACCCAGTACTTC